The 20 T cell receptor beta chains in this list originate from one sample, sequenced in a study of T-cell memory formation after mild COVID-19. TCRdb recomputed calls from the 5' RACE reads with MiXCR, one row per CDR3 protein. The table shows fewer than 350,000 distinct CDR3 sequences, with approximately 19% occurring only once. The sequencing sample was made of PBMCs or a T cell subset sorted from them (not recorded which). The receptors stem from a man younger than 35 who had mild COVID-19 (a few samples of this study predate the infection). Cell type and time point are not known.

The J gene is TRBJ1-1, the V gene TRBV18, with D possibly matching TRBD1 (6 bases). This CDR3 has 16 amino acids. The germline gives CDR1 KGHSH, CDR2 LQKENI. The V and J ends lost 0 bases and 6 bases respectively, with 17 bases between them. The CDR3 reads CASSPPQRQARPEAFF. As DNA, the CDR3 is TGTGCCAGCTCACCACCACAGAGACAGGCGAGGCCTGAAGCTTTCTTT.

The genes are TRBV7-2 and TRBJ1-1; 7 nucleotides line up with TRBD1. Losses at the gene ends were 1 base for V and 0 bases for J; bases not matched to a gene: 5. The germline V gene encodes CDR1 SGHTA and CDR2 FQGNSA. This CDR3 region has 16 residues. The CDR3 protein is CASSLGRGWVNTEAFF. Here the CDR3 DNA reads TGTGCCAGCAGCTTAGGCAGGGGGTGGGTGAACACTGAAGCTTTCTTT. The whole variable domain, filled in from reference TRBV7-2 and TRBJ1-1, reads GAGVSQSPSNKVTEKGKDVELRCDPISGHTALYWYRQSLGQGLEFLIYFQGNSAPDKSGLPSDRFSAERTGGSVSTLTIQRTQQEDSAVYLCASSLGRGWVNTEAFFGQGTRLTVV.

This clonotype appeared many times. This chain connects TRBV6-2 or TRBV6-3 to TRBJ2-1, with 8 positions matching TRBD1. The V segment lost 7 bases and the J segment 6 bases; nucleotides outside the gene matches: 8. The CDR3 loop spans 14 amino acids. CDR1 is MNHEY and CDR2 is SVGEGT in the germline V gene. DNA of the CDR3: TGTGCCAGCACCCGGACAGGGCTCAGCAATGAGCAGTTCTTC. Amino acids: CASTRTGLSNEQFF.

This clonotype showed up many times. V gene TRBV4-1 combines with J gene TRBJ2-1; 10 bases agree with TRBD2. Per the germline V gene, CDR1 is MGHRA and CDR2 is YSYEKL. The V segment lost 2 bases and the J segment 8 bases; nucleotides outside the gene matches: 9. The CDR3 covers 16 residues. The CDR3 DNA reads TGCGCCAGCAGCCAACCAGCGGGGGGGCTCTTGGATGAGCAGTTCTTC. Its translation: CASSQPAGGLLDEQFF.

The gene calls are TRBV18 and TRBJ2-2; D ambiguous. Deletions cut 4 bases from V and 6 bases from J, with 12 bases between. This CDR3 spans 14 amino acids. Germline V gives CDR1 KGHSH, CDR2 LQKENI. The CDR3 DNA follows: TGTGCCAGCTCACTGCAGGCAGCCCCCGGGGAGCTGTTTTTT. Translating gives CASSLQAAPGELFF.

The V and J genes are TRBV4-2 and TRBJ2-4; 7 bases agree with TRBD1. The V gene's germline CDR1 is LGHNA and CDR2 YNFKEQ. V lost 0 bases and J lost 5; bases outside the gene matches: 4. The CDR3 has 15 residues. The DNA of the CDR3 is TGTGCCAGCAGCCAAGATGAGCAGGGGGAAAACATTCAGTACTTC. It codes for CASSQDEQGENIQYF.

This clonotype was picked up a small number of times. The J gene is TRBJ1-5, the V gene TRBV6-1; D unresolved. V dropped 10 bases and J dropped 3 bases, with 10 bases sitting between them. The V gene's germline CDR1 is MNHNS and CDR2 SASEGT. The CDR3 sequence is 12 residues long. In DNA, the CDR3 is TGTGCCACCCGGAGTTACAATCAGCCCCAGCATTTT. Amino acids: CATRSYNQPQHF.

Only a few counts were recorded for this clonotype. The J gene is TRBJ2-1, the V gene TRBV4-1; 15 bases match TRBD2. V was clipped by 0 bases and J by 8 bases; unmatched bases: 8. CDR3 length equals 18 residues. The germline V gene has CDR1 MGHRA and CDR2 YSYEKL. The CDR3 DNA reads as TGCGCCAGCAGCCAAGAAGAAATGGGACTAGCGGGGGGTCATGAGCAGTTCTTC. Amino acids: CASSQEEMGLAGGHEQFF.

The rearrangement uses TRBV24-1 and TRBJ2-2; no reliable D call. Germline CDR1 reads KGHDR; CDR2 reads SFDVKD. V shed 2 bases and J shed 5 bases, with 11 bases lying between them. The CDR3 is made up of 15 amino acids. CDR3 in amino acids: CATSDYLVSTGELFF. Here the CDR3 DNA reads TGTGCCACCAGTGATTATCTGGTTTCTACCGGGGAGCTGTTTTTT.

The CDR3 reads CASSTTGGGFGDTQYF. The CDR3 nucleotides are TGTGCCAGCAGTACTACAGGGGGCGGTTTTGGAGATACGCAGTATTTT. The V call is TRBV9, the J call TRBJ2-3, with TRBD1 matching over 9 bases. CDR1 and CDR2 (germline): SGDLS, YYNGEE. V shed 5 bases, J shed 5 bases, and the junction held 12 bases outside the gene matches. The CDR3 sequence is 16 residues long.

The gene calls are TRBV4-3 and TRBJ2-1; D remains unclear. Between the trimmed V and J ends, which lost 4 bases and 5 bases, there was a span of 12 bases. The length of the CDR3 is 14 residues. CDR1 and CDR2 (germline): LGHNA, YSLEER. DNA for the CDR3: TGCGCCAGCAGCCCCCGCATTATACACAATGAGCAGTTCTTC. This gives the protein CASSPRIIHNEQFF.

The chain has TRBV7-3 and TRBJ2-2, with D maybe TRBD2 (6 bases). V lost 4 bases and J 7 bases, leaving 13 bases between the germline ends. Germline CDR1 SGHTA, CDR2 FQGTGA. The CDR3 is 14 residues long. CDR3 amino acids: CASSWPSENGELFF. In DNA form, the CDR3 reads TGTGCCAGCAGCTGGCCTAGCGAAAACGGGGAGCTGTTTTTT.

The V and J genes are TRBV25-1 and TRBJ2-1; D not certain. Germline CDR1 reads MGHDK; CDR2 reads SYGVNS. The CDR3 is 15 amino acids. V lost 3 bases to trimming and J lost 7 bases, with 16 bases between them. CDR3 bases: TGTGCCAGCAGTGATCGCGACGGTCTAGGGAATGAGCAGTTCTTC. Residues: CASSDRDGLGNEQFF.

In its sample, this clonotype was seen a few times. This chain connects TRBV12-3 or TRBV12-4 to TRBJ2-7, with a possible D match to TRBD2 (6 bases). Trimming removed 6 bases from V and 3 bases from J, with 18 bases in between. There are 15 residues in the CDR3. This CDR3 is CASRLTGGRGYEQYF. The CDR3 DNA sequence: TGTGCCAGCAGACTAACCGGGGGTAGGGGCTACGAGCAGTACTTC.

J is TRBJ1-2 and V is TRBV7-2, with D possibly matching TRBD1 (6 bases). V lost 1 base and J lost 7, with 13 bases in between. This CDR3 is 14 amino acids long. CDR1 and CDR2 (germline): SGHTA, FQGNSA. This chain's CDR3 is CASSLVRGDGGYTF. The CDR3 nucleotides read TGTGCCAGCAGCTTAGTGAGGGGGGACGGTGGCTACACCTTC.

The CDR3 loop is CASSSPGIQETQYF. As DNA, the CDR3 is TGTGCCAGCAGCTCCCCGGGGATCCAAGAGACCCAGTACTTC. The chain is built from TRBV11-2 and TRBJ2-5, with D perhaps TRBD2 (5 bases). Germline V gene lookup returns CDR1 SGHAT and CDR2 FQNNGV. Trimming cost V 4 bases and J 1 base, with 10 bases left between them. This CDR3 has 14 amino acids.

V is TRBV30 and J is TRBJ2-1; D ambiguous. The V end was cut by 0 bases, the J end by 2 bases, with 5 bases between. Germline V gene sequence: CDR1 GTSNPN, CDR2 SVGIG (reference sequence). The CDR3 totals 13 residues. The CDR3 DNA reads as TGTGCCTGGAGTGTAGTCCCCTACAATGAGCAGTTCTTC. Translation gives CAWSVVPYNEQFF.

This chain uses TRBV6-2 or TRBV6-3 with TRBJ2-3, with 7 bases identical to TRBD1. CDR1 is MNHEY and CDR2 is SVGEGT in the germline V gene. The V gene end was trimmed by 6 bases and the J gene end by 6 bases; junction bases not matched to a gene: 9. The length of the CDR3 is 14 residues. The CDR3 spells CASSEQGSVDTQYF. CDR3 DNA sequence: TGTGCCAGCAGCGAACAGGGGAGCGTGGATACGCAGTATTTT.

This clonotype was observed many times. The chain combines TRBV4-3 with TRBJ2-3; the D is unclear. The germline gives CDR1 LGHNA, CDR2 YSLEER. The V end lost 0 bases, the J end lost 4 bases, and 14 bases lay between the germline ends. The CDR3 length is 16 residues. CDR3 sequence (DNA): TGCGCCAGCAGCCAAGAGCATTCGGACCGCCCAGATACGCAGTATTTT. Its protein is CASSQEHSDRPDTQYF.

V gene TRBV12-3 or TRBV12-4 combines with J gene TRBJ2-1; 9 positions agree with TRBD2. There are 15 residues in the CDR3. The junction had 6 bases not matched to a gene; V was cut back by 7 bases and J by 2 bases. CDR3 in DNA: TGTGCCAGCACCCAGACTAGCGGACCCTACAATGAGCAGTTCTTC. This encodes CASTQTSGPYNEQFF.